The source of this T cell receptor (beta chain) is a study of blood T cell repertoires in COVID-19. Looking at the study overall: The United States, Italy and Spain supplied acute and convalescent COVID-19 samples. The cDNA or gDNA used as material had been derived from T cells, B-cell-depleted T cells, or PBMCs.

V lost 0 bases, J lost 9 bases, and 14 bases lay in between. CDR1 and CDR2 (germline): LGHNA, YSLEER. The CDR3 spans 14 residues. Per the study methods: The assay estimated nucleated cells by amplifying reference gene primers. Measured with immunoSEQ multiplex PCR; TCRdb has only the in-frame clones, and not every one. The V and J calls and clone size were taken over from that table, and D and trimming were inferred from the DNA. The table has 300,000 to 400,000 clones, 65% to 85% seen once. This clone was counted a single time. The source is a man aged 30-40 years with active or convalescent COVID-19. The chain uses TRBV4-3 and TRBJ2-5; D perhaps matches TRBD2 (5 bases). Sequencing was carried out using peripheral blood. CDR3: CASSQDGSLPAQYF. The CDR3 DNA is TGCGCCAGCAGCCAAGATGGGAGTTTACCGGCCCAGTACTTC.